Sequencing of this T cell receptor beta chain was carried out in a study of blood T cells in healthy people across ages. This clonotype was counted only a few times. Its antigen is still unknown. Study-level points and caveats: Naive CD4+ cell counts and diversity both ran higher in long-lived than in aged donors. No conclusive comparison of naive versus antigen-experienced cells was possible with unsorted PBMCs.

V was pared by 4 bases and J by 5 bases, with 16 bases between. Germline V CDR1 and CDR2: DFQATT, SNEGSKA (reference sequence). This CDR3 contains 14 residues. A second PCR, run for about 6 to 12 cycles, used a sample-barcoded 5' primer plus a J-beta primer mix. Using its own MiXCR run on the 5' RACE reads, TCRdb lists one record per CDR3 protein. This sample has over a million distinct CDR3 sequences; around 40% occur once, and the top ten carry about 4%. This rearrangement joins TRBV20-1 to TRBJ2-3; D possibly matches TRBD1 or TRBD2 (5 bases each). The TCR sequence derives from a woman between 18 and 29 years old in good health. The sequenced material came from blood. Written as DNA, the CDR3 is TGCAGTGCTACACACAATTTGAGGGGAGATACGCAGTATTTT. Residues: CSATHNLRGDTQYF.